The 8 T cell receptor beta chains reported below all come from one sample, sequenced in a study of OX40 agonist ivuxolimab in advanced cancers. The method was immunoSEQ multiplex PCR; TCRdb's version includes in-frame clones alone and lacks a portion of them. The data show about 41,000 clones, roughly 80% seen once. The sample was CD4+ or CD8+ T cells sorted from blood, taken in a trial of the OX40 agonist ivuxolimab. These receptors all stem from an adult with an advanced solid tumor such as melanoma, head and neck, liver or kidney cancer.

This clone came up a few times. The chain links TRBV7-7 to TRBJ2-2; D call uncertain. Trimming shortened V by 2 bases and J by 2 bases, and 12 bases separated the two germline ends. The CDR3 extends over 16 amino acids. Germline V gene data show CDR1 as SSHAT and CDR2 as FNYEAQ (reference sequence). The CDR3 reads CASSLTPGLNTGELFF. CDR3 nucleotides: TGTGCCAGCAGCTTAACACCGGGCCTCAACACCGGGGAGCTGTTTTTT.

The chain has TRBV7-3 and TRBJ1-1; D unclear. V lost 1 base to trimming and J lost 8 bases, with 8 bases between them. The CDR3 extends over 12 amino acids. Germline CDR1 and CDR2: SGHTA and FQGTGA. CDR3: CASSLRAGEAFF. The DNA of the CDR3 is TGTGCCAGCAGCTTAAGGGCAGGCGAAGCTTTCTTT.

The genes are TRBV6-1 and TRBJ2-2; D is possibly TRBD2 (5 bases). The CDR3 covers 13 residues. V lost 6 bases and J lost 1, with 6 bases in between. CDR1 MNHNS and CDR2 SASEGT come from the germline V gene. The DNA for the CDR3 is TGTGCCAGCAGCCGGGAGAACACCGGGGAGCTGTTTTTT. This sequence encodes CASSRENTGELFF.

The CDR3 loop reads CASSISGSEQFF. The CDR3 DNA sequence: TGTGCCAGTAGTATAAGTGGGAGTGAGCAGTTCTTC. The chain links TRBV19 to TRBJ2-1, with D possibly matching TRBD2 (5 bases). From germline, CDR1 is LNHDA and CDR2 SQIVND (reference sequence). Trimming took 2 bases from V and 9 from J, leaving 8 bases between them. This CDR3 spans 12 amino acids.

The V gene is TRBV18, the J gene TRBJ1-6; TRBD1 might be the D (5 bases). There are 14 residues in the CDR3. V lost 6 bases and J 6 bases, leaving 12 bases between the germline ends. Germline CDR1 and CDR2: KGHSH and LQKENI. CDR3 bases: TGTGCCAGCTCGTCAGGGCAGAGTAATTCACCCCTCCACTTT. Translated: CASSSGQSNSPLHF.

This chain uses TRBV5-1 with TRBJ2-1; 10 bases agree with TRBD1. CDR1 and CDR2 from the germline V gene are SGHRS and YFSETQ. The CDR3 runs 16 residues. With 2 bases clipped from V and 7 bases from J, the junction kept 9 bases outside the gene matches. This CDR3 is CASSLQGQGNLNEQFF. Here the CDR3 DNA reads TGCGCCAGCAGCTTACAGGGACAGGGGAACCTAAATGAGCAGTTCTTC.

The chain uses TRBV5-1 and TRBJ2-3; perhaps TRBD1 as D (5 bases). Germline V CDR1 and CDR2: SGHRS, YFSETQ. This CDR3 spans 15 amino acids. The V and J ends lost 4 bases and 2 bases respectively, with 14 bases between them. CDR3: CASSPQGRDTDTQYF. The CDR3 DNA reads TGCGCCAGCAGCCCGCAGGGCAGGGACACAGATACGCAGTATTTT.

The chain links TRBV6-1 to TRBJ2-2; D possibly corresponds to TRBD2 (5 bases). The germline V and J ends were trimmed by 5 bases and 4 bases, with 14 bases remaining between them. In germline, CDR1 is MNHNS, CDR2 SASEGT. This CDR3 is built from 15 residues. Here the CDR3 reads CASSWETRGTGELFF. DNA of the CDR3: TGTGCCAGCAGTTGGGAGACGCGAGGCACCGGGGAGCTGTTTTTT.